Below are 31 T cell receptor beta chains sequenced from a single sample in a study of cytomegalovirus exposure and HLA in healthy donors. Use of 60 Vbeta and 13 Jbeta primers characterized the PCR. Some clones are missing from TCRdb's copy, which holds only in-frame ones; the method was immunoSEQ multiplex PCR. The top ten clones hold 2.5% to 3.5% of a sample with 200,000 to 250,000 clones, 70% to 90% of them seen once. Material for sequencing was PBMCs. These TCRs come from a man under 40 in good health and CMV-seronegative.

CDR3 residues: CASSVAGGLNYGYTF. In DNA, the CDR3 is TGTGCCAGCAGCGTAGCTGGGGGCCTTAACTATGGCTACACCTTC. The rearrangement uses TRBV9 and TRBJ1-2, with TRBD1 as a possible D gene (6 bases). Trimming took off 0 bases at V and 1 base at J, with 10 bases between the two ends. CDR1 and CDR2 (germline): SGDLS, YYNGEE. The CDR3 length is 15 residues.

The chain combines TRBV29-1 with TRBJ2-1, with 9 bases aligning to TRBD1. This CDR3 has 14 amino acids. The germline CDR1 and CDR2 sequences are SQVTM and ANQGSEA. Losses at the gene ends were 4 bases for V and 10 bases for J; bases not matched to a gene: 11. For the CDR3, the DNA is TGCAGCGTTGTGGGGGACAGGGAAAGCCGCGAGCAGTTCTTC. As protein: CSVVGDRESREQFF.

The V and J genes are TRBV7-9 and TRBJ2-3; no definite D call. CDR3 length: 14 amino acids. The V end was cut by 5 bases, the J end by 0 bases, with 9 bases between. CDR1 is SEHNR, CDR2 FQNEAQ, per germline (reference sequence). The CDR3 loop is CASSIQISTDTQYF. The CDR3 DNA sequence: TGTGCCAGCAGCATACAGATCAGCACAGATACGCAGTATTTT.

This clone has just one count. The V gene is TRBV4-1, the J gene TRBJ2-2, with TRBD2 matching 8 bases. The CDR3 runs to 18 residues. Per the germline V gene, CDR1 is MGHRA and CDR2 is YSYEKL. J was trimmed by 4 bases and V by 0 bases; bases with no gene match: 10. Here the CDR3 DNA reads TGCGCCAGCAGCCAAGATCTCCCGGGGGGGCGTGTCACCGGGGAGCTGTTTTTT. Its translation is CASSQDLPGGRVTGELFF.

This chain connects TRBV29-1 to TRBJ1-2, with 7 bases matching TRBD1. V dropped 5 bases and J dropped 7; count of bases not matched to a gene: 7. Germline lookup yields CDR1 SQVTM and CDR2 ANQGSEA. This CDR3 comprises 12 residues. CDR3 protein: CSVLLDRVGYTF. In DNA form, the CDR3 reads TGCAGCGTTCTTCTTGACAGGGTTGGCTACACCTTC.

The CDR3, as DNA: TGTGCCAGCAGCGTTTCACAGGGTCGGGAGACCCAGTACTTC. This gives the protein CASSVSQGRETQYF. The chain joins TRBV9 to TRBJ2-5; D is perhaps TRBD1 (6 bases). The CDR3 has 14 amino acids. Germline CDR1 is SGDLS and CDR2 is YYNGEE. The ends were cut back, 2 bases at V and 5 bases at J, with 13 bases in the middle.

V gene TRBV27 combines with J gene TRBJ2-7, with D possibly being TRBD1 (5 bases). The CDR3 length is 14 residues. Trimming left V 3 bases short and J 3 bases short, with 12 bases between. Germline values: CDR1 MNHEY, CDR2 SMNVEV (reference sequence). This chain's CDR3 is CASSFQGRRYEQYF. The CDR3 DNA reads TGTGCCAGCAGTTTCCAGGGCCGACGCTACGAGCAGTACTTC.

The rearrangement links TRBV9 to TRBJ2-2; possibly TRBD2 for D (6 bases). The CDR3 covers 15 residues. The germline V gene encodes CDR1 SGDLS and CDR2 YYNGEE. V lost 5 bases and J lost 1, with 12 bases in between. The CDR3 sequence: CASSSGTWNTGELFF. DNA for the CDR3: TGTGCCAGCAGTAGTGGGACTTGGAACACCGGGGAGCTGTTTTTT.

This chain connects TRBV28 to TRBJ2-7; D possibly corresponds to TRBD1 (5 bases). This CDR3 has 15 residues. From germline, CDR1 is MDHEN and CDR2 SYDVKM. The ends were cut back, 5 bases at V and 2 bases at J, with 16 bases in the middle. CDR3 loop: CASSEQVSLTYEQYF. The CDR3 DNA sequence: TGTGCCAGCAGTGAACAGGTCAGCTTAACCTACGAGCAGTACTTC.

J is TRBJ2-2 and V is TRBV28; D is perhaps TRBD2 (6 bases). The germline V gene encodes CDR1 MDHEN and CDR2 SYDVKM. This CDR3 is built from 16 residues. V lost 3 bases to trimming and J lost 0 bases, with 11 bases between them. This CDR3 is CASSFSWGANTGELFF. CDR3 in DNA: TGTGCCAGCAGTTTTAGTTGGGGGGCGAACACCGGGGAGCTGTTTTTT.

The chain is built from TRBV29-1 and TRBJ1-2; D gene ambiguous. The CDR3 spans 11 residues. Between the trimmed V and J ends, which lost 6 bases and 6 bases, there was a span of 11 bases. CDR1 is SQVTM and CDR2 is ANQGSEA in the germline V gene. Written as DNA, the CDR3 is TGCAGCGTCGCCCATAGTGATGGCTACACCTTC. Amino acids: CSVAHSDGYTF.

The V call is TRBV5-1, the J call TRBJ1-1; 8 bases are shared with TRBD1. Germline lookup yields CDR1 SGHRS and CDR2 YFSETQ. The CDR3 runs to 14 residues. Losses at the gene ends were 5 bases for V and 4 bases for J; bases not matched to a gene: 7. The CDR3 is CASRPYTGGTEAFF. The DNA for the CDR3 is TGCGCCAGCAGACCCTATACAGGGGGCACTGAAGCTTTCTTT. The variable domain in full, completed from reference TRBV5-1 and TRBJ1-1, reads KAGVTQTPRYLIKTRGQQVTLSCSPISGHRSVSWYQQTPGQGLQFLFEYFSETQRNKGNFPGRFSGRQFSNSRSEMNVSTLELGDSALYLCASRPYTGGTEAFFGQGTRLTVV.

The rearrangement joins TRBV7-9 to TRBJ2-7, with 8 positions matching TRBD1. CDR1 is SEHNR, CDR2 FQNEAQ, per germline (reference sequence). The CDR3 runs 16 residues. After removal of 4 bases from V and 0 bases from J, the junction contained 8 bases not matched to a gene. Written as DNA, the CDR3 is TGTGCCAGCAGCTCTGGACAGGGTTGGAGCTCCTACGAGCAGTACTTC. Amino acid sequence: CASSSGQGWSSYEQYF.

This clone has more than one count but fewer than ten. The V gene is TRBV28, the J gene TRBJ2-7; TRBD2 matches at 9 bases. The V gene end was trimmed by 7 bases and the J gene end by 3 bases; junction bases not matched to a gene: 7. The CDR3 runs to 14 residues. Germline loops: CDR1 MDHEN, CDR2 SYDVKM. CDR3 in DNA: TGTGCCAGCAATCCTAGCGGGGCGCTCTACGAGCAGTACTTC. As protein: CASNPSGALYEQYF. The variable domain in full, with the rest retrieved from reference TRBV28 and TRBJ2-7, is DVKVTQSSRYLVKRTGEKVFLECVQDMDHENMFWYRQDPGLGLRLIYFSYDVKMKEKGDIPEGYSVSREKKERFSLILESASTNQTSMYLCASNPSGALYEQYFGPGTRLTVT.

This chain connects TRBV7-8 to TRBJ2-3; possible D gene TRBD2, 5 bases. The CDR3 totals 14 residues. The germline CDR1 and CDR2 sequences are SGHVS and FQNEAQ. V lost 5 bases to trimming and J lost 1 base, with 10 bases between them. CDR3 sequence (DNA): TGTGCCAGCAGCCCGGGGTGGGGCACAGATACGCAGTATTTT. Protein product: CASSPGWGTDTQYF.

The chain is built from TRBV2 and TRBJ2-1; the D gene is possibly TRBD2 (7 bases). The V end lost 5 bases, the J end lost 7 bases, and 24 bases lay between the germline ends. The CDR3 runs to 17 residues. Germline CDR1 is SNHLY and CDR2 is FYNNEI. CDR3 sequence (DNA): TGTGCCAGCAGTAATTTGGCGGGGGCGCCCCTAACGAATGAGCAGTTCTTC. Protein sequence: CASSNLAGAPLTNEQFF.

This chain connects TRBV10-3 to TRBJ1-2, with TRBD1 matching 7 bases. The CDR3 sequence is 15 residues long. V shed 0 bases, J shed 5 bases, and the junction held 6 bases outside the gene matches. The V gene's germline CDR1 is ENHRY and CDR2 SYGVKD. The CDR3 sequence is CAISESTGRMYGYTF. In nucleotides, the CDR3 is TGTGCCATCAGTGAGTCGACAGGGAGGATGTATGGCTACACCTTC.

CDR3 loop: CASSLYENSFNEKLFF. The CDR3 DNA reads as TGTGCCAGCAGCTTATACGAAAACAGCTTTAATGAAAAACTGTTTTTT. This chain connects TRBV7-8 to TRBJ1-4; D call uncertain. V was trimmed by 2 bases and J by 4 bases, leaving 14 bases between them. CDR3 length: 16 amino acids. Germline CDR1 reads SGHVS; CDR2 reads FQNEAQ.

In this sample, this clone turned up a few times. The rearrangement joins TRBV19 to TRBJ1-6; 11 bases line up with TRBD1. CDR1 is LNHDA and CDR2 is SQIVND in the germline V gene (reference sequence). V shed 4 bases and J 9 bases; nucleotides not matched to a gene: 8. The CDR3 runs to 16 residues. CDR3 loop: CASSTARDRGISPLHF. CDR3 coding DNA: TGTGCCAGTAGTACCGCCCGGGACAGGGGGATTTCACCCCTCCACTTT.

This clone was recorded once. The chain carries TRBV7-9 and TRBJ2-5; D may be TRBD1 (5 bases). Trimming left V 9 bases short and J 7 bases short, with 15 bases between. This CDR3 has 12 amino acids. Per germline, CDR1 SEHNR and CDR2 FQNEAQ (reference sequence). CDR3: CASQGPERTQYF. The CDR3 nucleotides are TGTGCCAGTCAGGGTCCGGAGAGGACCCAGTACTTC.

The chain uses TRBV2 and TRBJ2-1, with 10 positions matching TRBD2. The CDR3 contains 16 residues. CDR1 SNHLY and CDR2 FYNNEI come from the germline V gene. V was pared by 2 bases and J by 6 bases, with 7 bases of the junction left unmatched. The CDR3 region has the DNA TGTGCCAGCAGTGAAAAGGGACTAGCGAGGGGCAATGAGCAGTTCTTC. Protein sequence: CASSEKGLARGNEQFF.

In this sample, this clone turned up once. CDR3 residues: CASSQPGVNEQFF. CDR3 coding DNA: TGTGCCAGCAGTCAACCAGGGGTAAATGAGCAGTTCTTC. The chain has TRBV7-9 and TRBJ2-1; D might be TRBD1 (6 bases). The V end was cut by 6 bases, the J end by 7 bases, with 13 bases between. Germline-derived CDR1 and CDR2 are SEHNR and FQNEAQ (reference sequence). The CDR3 contains 13 residues.

This chain joins TRBV27 and TRBJ2-1, with a possible D match to TRBD2 (7 bases). CDR3 length: 15 amino acids. V was clipped by 7 bases and J by 0 bases, with 13 bases between them. CDR1 is MNHEY and CDR2 is SMNVEV in the germline V gene (reference sequence). The CDR3 bases are TGTGCCAGCACCACAAGGGGGGGCTCCTACAATGAGCAGTTCTTC. Protein sequence: CASTTRGGSYNEQFF.

The V gene is TRBV2, the J gene TRBJ1-1; D gene ambiguous. CDR1 SNHLY and CDR2 FYNNEI come from the germline V gene. V lost 6 bases to trimming and J lost 5 bases, with 19 bases between them. The CDR3 has 15 residues. CDR3 protein: CASRTGGLGGTEAFF. CDR3 DNA: TGTGCCAGCAGAACGGGAGGACTGGGAGGGACTGAAGCTTTCTTT.

The chain links TRBV15 to TRBJ1-1; D is possibly TRBD1 (5 bases). CDR1 LNHNV and CDR2 YYDKDF come from the germline V gene (reference sequence). CDR3 size: 19 residues. V shed 0 bases and J shed 0 bases, with 20 bases lying between them. The CDR3 coding sequence is TGTGCCACCAGCAGAGATCTTGGGGGAGGACTCGCCCTGAACACTGAAGCTTTCTTT. Its translation is CATSRDLGGGLALNTEAFF. The variable domain in full, completed from reference TRBV15 and TRBJ1-1, reads DAMVIQNPRYQVTQFGKPVTLSCSQTLNHNVMYWYQQKSSQAPKLLFHYYDKDFNNEADTPDNFQSRRPNTSFCFLDIRSPGLGDTAMYLCATSRDLGGGLALNTEAFFGQGTRLTVV.

The chain links TRBV19 to TRBJ2-2, with 9 bases aligning to TRBD1. The V and J ends lost 6 bases and 7 bases, in that order; junction bases with no gene match: 6. Germline CDR1 and CDR2: LNHDA and SQIVND (reference sequence). CDR3 size: 14 residues. The CDR3 spells CASRNRGQGGELFF. CDR3 DNA: TGTGCCAGTAGGAACAGGGGGCAAGGCGGGGAGCTGTTTTTT.

The rearrangement joins TRBV28 to TRBJ1-5, with 8 bases matching TRBD1. Germline V gene sequence: CDR1 MDHEN, CDR2 SYDVKM. V was pared by 9 bases and J by 5 bases, with 3 bases of the junction left unmatched. This CDR3 is 12 amino acids long. CDR3 nucleotide sequence: TGTGCCAGTGGACAGGGCTATCAGCCCCAGCATTTT. This gives the protein CASGQGYQPQHF.

V usage is TRBV25-1 and J usage is TRBJ2-7; possibly TRBD1 for D (5 bases). This CDR3 region has 11 residues. Germline V lookup: CDR1 MGHDK, CDR2 SYGVNS. Trimming took off 5 bases at V and 12 bases at J, with 14 bases between the two ends. The CDR3 loop is CASSRSDMRYF. The CDR3 region has the DNA TGTGCCAGCAGTCGATCGGACATGCGGTACTTC.

The chain links TRBV28 to TRBJ2-1; 8 bases align to TRBD1. The CDR3 length is 15 residues. Germline lookup yields CDR1 MDHEN and CDR2 SYDVKM. Trimming took 3 bases from V and 5 from J; bases not matched to a gene: 6. CDR3: CASSLADRDNNEQFF. CDR3 coding DNA: TGTGCCAGCAGTTTGGCGGACAGGGATAACAATGAGCAGTTCTTC.

The chain combines TRBV28 with TRBJ1-4, with D possibly being TRBD1 (6 bases). V was pared by 6 bases and J by 3 bases, with 8 bases between. CDR1 MDHEN and CDR2 SYDVKM come from the germline V gene. The CDR3 contains 13 residues. The CDR3 DNA follows: TGTGCCAGCAGAGGGGGATCTAATGAAAAACTGTTTTTT. It encodes CASRGGSNEKLFF.

The chain recombines TRBV6-5 with TRBJ1-6; 7 nucleotides match TRBD1. CDR1 and CDR2 (germline): MNHEY, SVGAGI. This CDR3 contains 15 residues. J lost 9 bases, V lost 0 bases, and 5 bases had no gene match. This CDR3 is CASSYSQGTGSPLHF. As DNA, the CDR3 is TGTGCCAGCAGTTACTCACAGGGGACTGGTTCACCCCTCCACTTT.